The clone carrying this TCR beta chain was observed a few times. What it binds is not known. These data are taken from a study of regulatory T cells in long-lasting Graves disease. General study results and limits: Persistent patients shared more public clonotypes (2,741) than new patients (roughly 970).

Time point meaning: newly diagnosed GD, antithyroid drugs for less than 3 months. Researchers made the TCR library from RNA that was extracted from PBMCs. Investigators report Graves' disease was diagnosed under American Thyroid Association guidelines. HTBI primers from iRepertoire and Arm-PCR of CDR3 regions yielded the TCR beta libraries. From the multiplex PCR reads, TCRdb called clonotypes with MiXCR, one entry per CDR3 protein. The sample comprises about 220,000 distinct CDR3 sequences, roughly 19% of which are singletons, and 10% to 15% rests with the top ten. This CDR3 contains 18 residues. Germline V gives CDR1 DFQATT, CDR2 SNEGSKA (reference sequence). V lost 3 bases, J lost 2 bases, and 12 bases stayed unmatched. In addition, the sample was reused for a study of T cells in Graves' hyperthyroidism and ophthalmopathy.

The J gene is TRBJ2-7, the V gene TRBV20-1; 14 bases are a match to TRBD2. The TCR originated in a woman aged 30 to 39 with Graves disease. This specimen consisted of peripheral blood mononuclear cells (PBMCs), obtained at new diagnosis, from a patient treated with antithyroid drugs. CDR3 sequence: CSARPGTSGSIVTYEQYF. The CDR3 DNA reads TGCAGTGCTAGGCCAGGGACTAGCGGGAGCATAGTCACCTACGAGCAGTACTTC.